The 9 T cell receptor beta chains given below trace back to one sample, sequenced in a study of OX40 agonist ivuxolimab in advanced cancers. Profiled with immunoSEQ multiplex PCR; TCRdb holds only in-frame clones, not every one. The data contain some 90,000 clones, roughly 86% of them seen just once; the ten biggest clones take up roughly 4.9%. The sample was CD4+ or CD8+ T cells sorted from blood, taken in a trial of the OX40 agonist ivuxolimab. The origin of the receptors is an adult with an advanced solid tumor such as melanoma, head and neck, liver or kidney cancer.

This chain connects TRBV7-9 to TRBJ1-2, with 7 bases identical to TRBD1. Germline CDR1 SEHNR, CDR2 FQNEAQ (reference sequence). V lost 1 base, J lost 8 bases, and 7 bases stayed unmatched. This CDR3 is built from 14 residues. The CDR3 here is CASSLEGGAGGYTF. CDR3 DNA: TGTGCCAGCAGCTTAGAAGGGGGCGCAGGAGGCTACACCTTC.

The V gene is TRBV7-8, the J gene TRBJ2-7; D might be TRBD1 (5 bases). This CDR3 has 12 residues. The ends were cut back, 2 bases at V and 4 bases at J, with 6 bases in the middle. Per the germline V gene, CDR1 is SGHVS and CDR2 is FQNEAQ. This CDR3 is CASSLQGYEQYV. For the CDR3, the DNA is TGTGCCAGCAGCTTACAGGGTTACGAGCAGTACGTC.

The chain joins TRBV7-9 to TRBJ1-1, with D uncertain. Germline V lookup: CDR1 SEHNR, CDR2 FQNEAQ (reference sequence). The CDR3 loop spans 15 amino acids. With 7 bases removed from V and 7 bases from J, the gap between germline ends came to 22 bases. The CDR3 loop is CASTPRRAATDEAFF. The CDR3 DNA follows: TGTGCCAGCACCCCCCGCCGGGCAGCAACTGATGAAGCTTTCTTT.

The rearrangement uses TRBV6-6 and TRBJ2-7, with 9 bases fitting TRBD2. The ends lost 6 bases at V and 3 bases at J; junction bases unmatched: 9. Germline values: CDR1 MNHNY, CDR2 SVGAGI (reference sequence). This CDR3 spans 15 amino acids. CDR3: CASSQRTSAHYEQYF. In DNA form, the CDR3 reads TGTGCCAGCAGCCAAAGGACTAGCGCACACTACGAGCAGTACTTC.

The chain employs TRBV18 and TRBJ2-7; 10 nucleotides agree with TRBD2. The CDR3 is 15 residues long. The germline CDR1 and CDR2 sequences are KGHSH and LQKENI. V dropped 3 bases and J dropped 7; count of bases not matched to a gene: 9. The CDR3 sequence is CASSPPTSGRGEQYF. CDR3 DNA: TGTGCCAGCTCACCGCCGACTAGCGGGCGAGGGGAGCAGTACTTC. The full variable domain, its missing parts supplied by reference TRBV18 and TRBJ2-7, is NAGVMQNPRHLVRRRGQEARLRCSPMKGHSHVYWYRQLPEEGLKFMVYLQKENIIDESGMPKERFSAEFPKEGPSILRIQQVVRGDSAAYFCASSPPTSGRGEQYFGPGTRLTVT.

The CDR3 here is CASTKGVFGSNEQFF. Written as DNA, the CDR3 is TGTGCCAGCACCAAAGGGGTCTTTGGGAGCAATGAGCAGTTCTTC. The rearrangement uses TRBV7-6 and TRBJ2-1, with D possibly called TRBD1 or TRBD2 (5 bases each). Trimming shortened V by 7 bases and J by 6 bases, and 19 bases separated the two germline ends. CDR3 length: 15 amino acids. Germline CDR1 reads SGHVS; CDR2 reads FNYEAQ.

The rearrangement uses TRBV5-1 and TRBJ2-1, with D perhaps matching TRBD2 (6 bases). The V end lost 5 bases, the J end lost 10 bases, and 25 bases lay between the germline ends. The V gene's germline CDR1 is SGHRS and CDR2 YFSETQ. The CDR3 length is 16 residues. CDR3: CASSSLRLADFGEQFF. CDR3 DNA sequence: TGCGCCAGCAGTTCCCTCAGGTTAGCGGACTTTGGGGAGCAGTTCTTC.

The rearrangement links TRBV10-3 to TRBJ2-1; 14 nucleotides match TRBD2. The CDR3 is 16 amino acids. The J segment lost 6 bases and the V segment lost 2 bases, leaving 3 bases of the junction unmatched. Germline assignment: CDR1 ENHRY and CDR2 SYGVKD. Here the CDR3 reads CAISERTSGRFNEQFF. In DNA form, the CDR3 reads TGTGCCATCAGTGAGCGGACTAGCGGGAGGTTCAATGAGCAGTTCTTC.

This chain uses TRBV7-2 with TRBJ2-7; a weak D match, TRBD1 (6 bases). Deletions cut 7 bases from V and 5 bases from J, with 12 bases between. This CDR3 has 12 amino acids. CDR1 and CDR2 from the germline V gene are SGHTA and FQGNSA. As DNA, the CDR3 is TGTGCCAGCACCTCAGGGGTCCACGAGCAGTACTTC. Its translation is CASTSGVHEQYF.